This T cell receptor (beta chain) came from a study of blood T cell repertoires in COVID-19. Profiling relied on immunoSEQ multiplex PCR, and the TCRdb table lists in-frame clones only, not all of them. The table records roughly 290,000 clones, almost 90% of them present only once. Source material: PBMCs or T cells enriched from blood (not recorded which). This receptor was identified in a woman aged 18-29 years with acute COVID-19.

The CDR3 sequence: CASSLVLAGVGEQYF. CDR3 nucleotide sequence: TGCGCCAGCAGCTTGGTCCTAGCGGGAGTGGGCGAGCAGTACTTC. V and J are TRBV5-1 and TRBJ2-7; 10 nucleotides match TRBD2. This CDR3 spans 15 amino acids. Per the germline V gene, CDR1 is SGHRS and CDR2 is YFSETQ. The junction had 6 bases not matched to a gene; V was cut back by 0 bases and J by 6 bases. The variable domain in full, with the rest retrieved from reference TRBV5-1 and TRBJ2-7, is KAGVTQTPRYLIKTRGQQVTLSCSPISGHRSVSWYQQTPGQGLQFLFEYFSETQRNKGNFPGRFSGRQFSNSRSEMNVSTLELGDSALYLCASSLVLAGVGEQYFGPGTRLTVT.